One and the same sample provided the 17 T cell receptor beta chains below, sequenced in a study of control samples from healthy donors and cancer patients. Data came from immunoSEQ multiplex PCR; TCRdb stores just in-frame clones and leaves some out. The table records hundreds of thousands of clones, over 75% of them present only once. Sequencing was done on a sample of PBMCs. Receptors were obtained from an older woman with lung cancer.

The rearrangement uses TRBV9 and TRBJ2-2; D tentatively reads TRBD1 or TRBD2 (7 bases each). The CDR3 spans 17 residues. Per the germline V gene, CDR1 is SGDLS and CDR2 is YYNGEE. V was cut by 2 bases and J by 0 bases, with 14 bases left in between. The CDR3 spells CASSVRGGPSNTGELFF. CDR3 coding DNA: TGTGCCAGCAGCGTCAGGGGGGGTCCTTCGAACACCGGGGAGCTGTTTTTT.

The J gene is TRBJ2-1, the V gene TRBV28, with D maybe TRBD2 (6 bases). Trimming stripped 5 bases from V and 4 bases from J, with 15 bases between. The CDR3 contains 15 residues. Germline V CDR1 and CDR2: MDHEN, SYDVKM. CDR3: CASSRLGDVYNEQFF. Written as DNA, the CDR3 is TGTGCCAGCAGTAGACTAGGGGACGTATACAATGAGCAGTTCTTC.

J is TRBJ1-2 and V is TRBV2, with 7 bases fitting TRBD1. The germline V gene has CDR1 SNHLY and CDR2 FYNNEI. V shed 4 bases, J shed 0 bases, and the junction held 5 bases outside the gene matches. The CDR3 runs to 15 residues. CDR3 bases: TGTGCCAGCAGTGTTGGACAGGTTTCTAACTATGGCTACACCTTC. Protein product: CASSVGQVSNYGYTF.

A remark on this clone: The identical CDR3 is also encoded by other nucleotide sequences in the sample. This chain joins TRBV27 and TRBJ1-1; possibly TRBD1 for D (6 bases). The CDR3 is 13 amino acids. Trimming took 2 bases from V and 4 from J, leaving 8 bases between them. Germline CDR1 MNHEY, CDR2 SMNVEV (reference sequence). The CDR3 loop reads CASSLSRGTEAFF. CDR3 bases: TGTGCCAGCAGTTTAAGCAGGGGCACTGAAGCTTTCTTT.

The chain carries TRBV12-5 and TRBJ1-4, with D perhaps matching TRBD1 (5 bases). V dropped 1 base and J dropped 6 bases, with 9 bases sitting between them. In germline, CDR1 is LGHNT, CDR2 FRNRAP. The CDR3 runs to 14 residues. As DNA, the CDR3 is TGTGCTAGTGGTTTGGCCCAGGGCGATGAAAAACTGTTTTTT. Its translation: CASGLAQGDEKLFF.

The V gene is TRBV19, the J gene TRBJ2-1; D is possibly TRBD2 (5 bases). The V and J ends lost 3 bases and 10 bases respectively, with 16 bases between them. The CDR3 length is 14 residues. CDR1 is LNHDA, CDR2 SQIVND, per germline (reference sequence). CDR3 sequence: CASSIQRDRGEQFF. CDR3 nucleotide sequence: TGTGCCAGTAGTATTCAGAGGGATCGAGGAGAGCAGTTCTTC.

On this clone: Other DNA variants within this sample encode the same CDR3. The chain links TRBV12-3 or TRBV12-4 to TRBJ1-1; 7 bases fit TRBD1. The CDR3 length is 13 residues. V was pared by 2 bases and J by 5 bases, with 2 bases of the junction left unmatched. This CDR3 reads CASSLTGETEAFF. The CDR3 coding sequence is TGTGCCAGCAGTTTAACAGGGGAGACTGAAGCTTTCTTT.

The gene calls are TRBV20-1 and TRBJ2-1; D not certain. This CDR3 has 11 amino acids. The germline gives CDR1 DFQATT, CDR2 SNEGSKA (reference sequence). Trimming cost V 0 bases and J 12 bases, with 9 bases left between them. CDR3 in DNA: TGCAGTGCTAGAGACATGGTGGGGCAGTTCTTC. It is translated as CSARDMVGQFF.

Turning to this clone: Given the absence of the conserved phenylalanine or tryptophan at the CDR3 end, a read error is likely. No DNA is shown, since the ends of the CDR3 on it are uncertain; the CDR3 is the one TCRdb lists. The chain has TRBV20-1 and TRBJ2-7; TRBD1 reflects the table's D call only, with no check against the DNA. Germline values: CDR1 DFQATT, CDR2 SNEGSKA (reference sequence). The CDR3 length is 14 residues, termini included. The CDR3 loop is CSASLRGTGTGPFY.

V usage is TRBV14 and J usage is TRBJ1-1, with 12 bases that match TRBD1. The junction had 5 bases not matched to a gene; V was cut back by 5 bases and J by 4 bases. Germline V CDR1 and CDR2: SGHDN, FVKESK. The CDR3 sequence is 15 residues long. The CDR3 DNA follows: TGTGCCAGCAGCTGGGACAGGGGGCCGGGCACTGAAGCTTTCTTT. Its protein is CASSWDRGPGTEAFF.

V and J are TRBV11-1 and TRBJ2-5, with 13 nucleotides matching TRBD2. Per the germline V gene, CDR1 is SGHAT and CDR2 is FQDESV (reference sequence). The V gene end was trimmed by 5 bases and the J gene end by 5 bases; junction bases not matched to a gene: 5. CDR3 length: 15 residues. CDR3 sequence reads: CASSTGLAGAETQYF. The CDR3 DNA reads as TGTGCCAGCAGCACCGGACTAGCGGGAGCTGAGACCCAGTACTTC.

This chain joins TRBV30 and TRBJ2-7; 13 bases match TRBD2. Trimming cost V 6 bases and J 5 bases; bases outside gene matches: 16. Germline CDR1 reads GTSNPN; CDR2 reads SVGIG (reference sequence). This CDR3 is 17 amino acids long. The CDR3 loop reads CACSGLAGIYRGDEQYF. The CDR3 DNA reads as TGTGCCTGTTCGGGACTAGCGGGAATTTACCGGGGGGACGAGCAGTACTTC.

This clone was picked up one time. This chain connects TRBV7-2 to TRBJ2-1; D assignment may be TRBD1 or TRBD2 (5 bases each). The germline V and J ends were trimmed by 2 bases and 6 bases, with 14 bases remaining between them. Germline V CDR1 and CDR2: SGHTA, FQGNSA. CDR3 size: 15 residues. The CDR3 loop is CASSLQGRTGNEQFF. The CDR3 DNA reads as TGTGCCAGCAGCTTACAGGGACGGACTGGCAATGAGCAGTTCTTC.

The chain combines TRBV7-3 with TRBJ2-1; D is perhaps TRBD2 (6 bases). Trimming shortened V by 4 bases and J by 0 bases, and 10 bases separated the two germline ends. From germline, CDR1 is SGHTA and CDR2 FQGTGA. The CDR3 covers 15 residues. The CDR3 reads CASSSSARSYNEQFF. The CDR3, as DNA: TGTGCCAGCAGCTCTAGCGCACGCTCCTACAATGAGCAGTTCTTC.

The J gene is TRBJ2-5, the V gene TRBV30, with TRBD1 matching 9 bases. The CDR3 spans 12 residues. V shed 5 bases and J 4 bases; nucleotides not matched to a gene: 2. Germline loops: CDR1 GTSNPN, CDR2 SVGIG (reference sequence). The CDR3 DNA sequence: TGTGCCTGGGCGACAGGGGGAGAGACCCAGTACTTC. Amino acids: CAWATGGETQYF.

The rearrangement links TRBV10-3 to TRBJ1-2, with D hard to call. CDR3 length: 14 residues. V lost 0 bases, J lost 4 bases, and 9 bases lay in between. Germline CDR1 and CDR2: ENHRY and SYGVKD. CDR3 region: CAISESEASYGYTF. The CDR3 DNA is TGTGCCATCAGTGAGTCGGAGGCCTCCTATGGCTACACCTTC.

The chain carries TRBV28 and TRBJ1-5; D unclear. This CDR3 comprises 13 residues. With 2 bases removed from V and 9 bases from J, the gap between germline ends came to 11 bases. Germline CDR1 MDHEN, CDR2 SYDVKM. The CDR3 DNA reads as TGTGCCAGCAGTTTAAATGACGGCCGGCCCCAGCATTTT. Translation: CASSLNDGRPQHF.